The 27 T cell receptor beta chains below all came from one sample that was sequenced in a study of breast tumors, draining lymph nodes, adjacent tissues. TCRdb re-called the multiplex PCR reads through MiXCR, storing one row per CDR3 protein. In the table there are 290,000 or so distinct CDR3 sequences, 30% of which are singletons. Axillary draining lymph nodes of breast cancer patients supplied the node samples. Specimen: axillary lymph node tissue. The origin of the receptors is a female donor with breast cancer. Some clones in this sample may be carry-over from other donors' samples.

The genes are TRBV7-2 and TRBJ2-5, with D perhaps TRBD1 or TRBD2 (5 bases each). Trimming stripped 0 bases from V and 9 bases from J, with 23 bases between. The germline V gene has CDR1 SGHTA and CDR2 FQGNSA. There are 17 residues in the CDR3. CDR3 region: CASSLAGQGTGWEPQYF. The CDR3 nucleotides read TGTGCCAGCAGCTTAGCCGGGCAGGGAACCGGATGGGAGCCCCAGTACTTC.

This clonotype was observed a few times. This rearrangement joins TRBV12-3 or TRBV12-4 to TRBJ2-5; D is undetermined. V lost 3 bases and J lost 5, with 16 bases in between. CDR3 size: 15 residues. CDR3 sequence: CASSFARIAGETQYF. Written as DNA, the CDR3 is TGTGCCAGCAGTTTCGCGCGGATCGCCGGGGAGACCCAGTACTTC.

This clonotype was seen repeatedly, ten times or more. V is TRBV13 and J is TRBJ2-1, with 7 nucleotides matching TRBD1. Germline CDR1 and CDR2: PRHDT and FYEKMQ (reference sequence). The CDR3 consists of 14 residues. The ends lost 3 bases at V and 5 bases at J; junction bases unmatched: 4. CDR3 region: CASSFDRVNNEQFF. For the CDR3, the DNA is TGTGCCAGCAGCTTTGACAGGGTAAACAATGAGCAGTTCTTC. The full variable domain, with the rest looked up from reference TRBV13 and TRBJ2-1, is AAGVIQSPRHLIKEKRETATLKCYPIPRHDTVYWYQQGPGQDPQFLISFYEKMQSDKGSIPDRFSAQQFSDYHSELNMSSLELGDSALYFCASSFDRVNNEQFFGPGTRLTVL.

The sample holds many counts of this clonotype. This rearrangement joins TRBV5-8 to TRBJ2-3; D is unresolved. The ends were cut back, 5 bases at V and 4 bases at J, with 11 bases in the middle. The CDR3 totals 13 residues. Per the germline V gene, CDR1 is SGHTS and CDR2 is YDEGEE. Here the CDR3 DNA reads TGTGCCAGCAGTCGCCGACTGTCAGATACGCAGTATTTT. As protein: CASSRRLSDTQYF.

The chain uses TRBV20-1 and TRBJ2-7; TRBD2 aligns across 11 bases. CDR1 is DFQATT, CDR2 SNEGSKA, per germline (reference sequence). The CDR3 covers 16 residues. V dropped 3 bases and J dropped 2; count of bases not matched to a gene: 9. CDR3 sequence (DNA): TGCAGTGCTAGTAGCCGGCTAGCGGGAGGCACCTACGAGCAGTACTTC. Its protein product is CSASSRLAGGTYEQYF.

Ten or more counts support this clonotype. The V call is TRBV9, the J call TRBJ2-3, with D possibly TRBD1 on 6 matching bases. The ends were cut back, 7 bases at V and 5 bases at J, with 17 bases in the middle. CDR1 and CDR2 from the germline V gene are SGDLS and YYNGEE. The CDR3 totals 14 residues. The CDR3 loop is CASRDPKGGDTQYF. The CDR3 region has the DNA TGTGCCAGCCGGGACCCAAAAGGGGGAGATACGCAGTATTTT.

This clonotype showed up many times. This sequence joins TRBV5-1 and TRBJ2-1, with D perhaps matching TRBD1 or TRBD2 (5 bases each). Trimming took 0 bases from V and 14 from J, leaving 9 bases between them. Germline assignment: CDR1 SGHRS and CDR2 YFSETQ. The CDR3 covers 11 residues. The CDR3 DNA sequence: TGCGCCAGCAGCTTGGCAGGGCGGGAGTTCTTC. This encodes CASSLAGREFF.

The CDR3 is CASRLAETQHF. The CDR3 DNA sequence: TGTGCCAGCAGGCTAGCGGAGACCCAGCATTTT. This chain joins TRBV12-3 or TRBV12-4 and TRBJ1-5, with no clear D. V dropped 6 bases and J dropped 11 bases, with 11 bases sitting between them. The CDR3 contains 11 residues.

This clonotype was seen many times. This sequence joins TRBV3-1 and TRBJ2-5; TRBD1 matches at 11 bases. Germline V gene lookup returns CDR1 LGHDT and CDR2 YNNKEL (reference sequence). The CDR3 consists of 17 residues. J lost 4 bases, V lost 1 base, and 8 bases had no gene match. The CDR3, as DNA: TGTGCCAGCAGCCAAGGGGCGAGGACAGGGGGCTCAGAGACCCAGTACTTC. It yields the protein CASSQGARTGGSETQYF.

The rearrangement uses TRBV29-1 and TRBJ2-7; 10 positions match TRBD1. The CDR3 has 13 residues. The germline CDR1 and CDR2 sequences are SQVTM and ANQGSEA. V was pared by 8 bases and J by 3 bases, with 7 bases of the junction left unmatched. The CDR3 region has the DNA TGCAGCTTAGAGGGACAGGGGCTCTACGAGCAGTACTTC. The encoded protein is CSLEGQGLYEQYF.

This clonotype was recorded a few times. This sequence joins TRBV6-1 and TRBJ2-7; 9 bases align to TRBD2. With V trimmed by 0 bases and J by 6 bases, 15 bases remained unmatched. Germline assignment: CDR1 MNHNS and CDR2 SASEGT. The CDR3 contains 18 residues. The CDR3 is CASSEAWPSGTHPGEQYF. The CDR3, as DNA: TGTGCCAGCAGTGAAGCATGGCCTAGCGGGACGCACCCTGGCGAGCAGTACTTC.

The chain joins TRBV5-4 to TRBJ1-3, with TRBD1 identical over 7 bases. There are 14 residues in the CDR3. The germline V gene encodes CDR1 SGHNT and CDR2 YYREEE (reference sequence). Trimming at V came to 4 bases and at J to 2 bases, leaving 3 bases not matched to a gene. The CDR3 nucleotides are TGTGCCAGCAGCCGACAGGGCCCTGGAAACACCATATATTTT. It encodes CASSRQGPGNTIYF.

Comment on this clonotype: This may be a read error, as it is one base from a much larger clone. J is TRBJ2-3 and V is TRBV5-4; D is unclear. Per the germline V gene, CDR1 is SGHNT and CDR2 is YYREEE (reference sequence). The CDR3 extends over 14 amino acids. CDR3 loop: CASSLKQSTDTHYF. DNA for the CDR3: TGTGCCAGCAGCTTAAAACAGAGCACAGATACGCATTATTTT.

Concerning this clonotype itself: The junction and the germline gene differ at one end; a read error may be behind it. The chain links TRBV15 to TRBJ1-6; D perhaps matches TRBD1 (6 bases). This CDR3 has 15 amino acids. Germline V lookup: CDR1 LNHNV, CDR2 YYDKDF (reference sequence). The CDR3 coding sequence is TGTGCCAGCAGCTTAGAGGGGGGGTTGAGTTCACCCCTCCACTTT. It yields the protein CASSLEGGLSSPLHF.

This clonotype was seen at least ten times. The CDR3 DNA is TGTGCCAGCAGTCCTATAACGGGAGGGAACTCCTACGAGCAGTACTTC. It encodes CASSPITGGNSYEQYF. The chain employs TRBV12-3 or TRBV12-4 and TRBJ2-7, with 8 nucleotides matching TRBD2. CDR3 length: 16 amino acids. J gave up 0 bases and V 5 bases, and 9 bases lay outside the gene matches.

CDR3 sequence (DNA): TGCGCCAGCAGTGAGACCCGGGGCATATTCCCCCTCCACTTT. This sequence encodes CASSETRGIFPLHF. This chain joins TRBV10-2 and TRBJ1-6, with D perhaps matching TRBD1 (5 bases). The CDR3 runs to 14 residues. CDR1 is WSHSY and CDR2 is SAAADI in the germline V gene. V lost 2 bases to trimming and J lost 13 bases, with 15 bases between them.

In this sample, this clonotype turned up a few times. The junction and the germline gene differ at one end; a read error may be behind it. The V call is TRBV30, the J call TRBJ1-2, with D possibly being TRBD1 (5 bases). Germline V gene sequence: CDR1 GTSNPN, CDR2 SVGIG (reference sequence). The CDR3 spans 15 residues. CDR3 DNA sequence: TGTGCCCGGAGGCCTCGGGACGGATCTAACTATGGCTACACCTTC. Its translation: CARRPRDGSNYGYTF.

This clonotype appeared many times. This chain connects TRBV12-3 or TRBV12-4 to TRBJ2-3, with D possibly being TRBD1 or TRBD2 (5 bases each). The V and J ends lost 6 bases and 12 bases respectively, with 16 bases between them. This CDR3 spans 12 amino acids. The CDR3 here is CASRYSGADQYF. DNA of the CDR3: TGTGCCAGCAGATACTCCGGGGCCGATCAGTATTTT.

The chain links TRBV11-2 to TRBJ2-2; the D gene is possibly TRBD2 (6 bases). The CDR3 runs 17 residues. V was pared by 3 bases and J by 0 bases, with 14 bases between. CDR1 is SGHAT and CDR2 is FQNNGV in the germline V gene. CDR3 loop: CASSFPAGPTNTGELFF. The CDR3, as DNA: TGTGCCAGCAGCTTCCCGGCGGGACCCACGAACACCGGGGAGCTGTTTTTT.

The CDR3 DNA reads as TGTGCCAGCAGCGTAGCGGGGCGCGGGACATCGAACACTGAAGCTTTCTTT. Its protein product is CASSVAGRGTSNTEAFF. V gene TRBV9 combines with J gene TRBJ1-1; D perhaps matches TRBD1 (6 bases). The CDR3 consists of 17 residues. Looked up from germline, CDR1 is SGDLS and CDR2 is YYNGEE. Between the trimmed V and J ends, which lost 0 bases and 1 base, there was a span of 16 bases. The variable domain in full, completed from reference TRBV9 and TRBJ1-1, reads DSGVTQTPKHLITATGQRVTLRCSPRSGDLSVYWYQQSLDQGLQFLIQYYNGEERAKGNILERFSAQQFPDLHSELNLSSLELGDSALYFCASSVAGRGTSNTEAFFGQGTRLTVV.

This clonotype showed up many times. The chain joins TRBV15 to TRBJ2-7; 7 bases align to TRBD2. The length of the CDR3 is 18 residues. V shed 3 bases, J shed 2 bases, and the junction held 16 bases outside the gene matches. From germline, CDR1 is LNHNV and CDR2 YYDKDF (reference sequence). DNA for the CDR3: TGTGCCACCAGCAGCGACCTCCCGGGAACTAGCGTCACCTACGAGCAGTACTTC. It codes for CATSSDLPGTSVTYEQYF.

This chain connects TRBV5-5 to TRBJ1-2; TRBD1 matches at 7 bases. Germline V gene sequence: CDR1 SGHKS, CDR2 YYEKEE (reference sequence). V lost 0 bases and J lost 8; bases outside the gene matches: 4. This CDR3 region has 13 residues. The CDR3 nucleotides are TGTGCCAGCAGCTTGGCACTGACAGGGGGCTACACCTTC. Amino acid sequence: CASSLALTGGYTF.

This clonotype was seen ten or more times. The V call is TRBV24-1, the J call TRBJ2-3; 15 nucleotides match TRBD2. CDR3 size: 19 residues. Germline-derived CDR1 and CDR2 are KGHDR and SFDVKD. Trimming removed 4 bases from V and 1 base from J; junction bases left unmatched: 8. This CDR3 reads CATSEKPGLAGGGTDTQYF. In DNA form, the CDR3 reads TGTGCCACCAGTGAAAAACCGGGACTAGCGGGAGGAGGCACAGATACGCAGTATTTT.

V is TRBV7-2 and J is TRBJ2-7; D not resolved. Looked up from germline, CDR1 is SGHTA and CDR2 is FQGNSA. This CDR3 is 12 amino acids long. Trimming took off 2 bases at V and 5 bases at J, with 7 bases between the two ends. CDR3 residues: CASSLTNHEQYF. In nucleotides, the CDR3 is TGTGCCAGCAGCTTAACAAACCACGAGCAGTACTTC.

This clonotype was detected ten times or more. The J gene is TRBJ2-2, the V gene TRBV4-2; D is perhaps TRBD1 or TRBD2 (6 bases each). This CDR3 is 17 amino acids long. V was cut by 1 base and J by 0 bases, with 12 bases left in between. CDR1 is LGHNA and CDR2 is YNFKEQ in the germline V gene. CDR3 protein: CASSQADRLANTGELFF. CDR3 DNA: TGTGCCAGCAGCCAAGCGGACAGACTAGCGAACACCGGGGAGCTGTTTTTT.

Turning to this clonotype: A much bigger clone sits one base away, suggesting this may be a read error. The chain recombines TRBV7-6 with TRBJ2-1, with 13 bases fitting TRBD2. The trim removed 0 bases at V and 2 bases at J, leaving 10 bases unmatched. This CDR3 has 20 amino acids. CDR1 and CDR2 from the germline V gene are SGHVS and FNYEAQ. The CDR3 nucleotides are TGTGCCAGCAGCTTAGCTACCGGGACTAGCGGGATCTCCCCCTACAATGAGCAGTTCTTC. It translates to CASSLATGTSGISPYNEQFF.

This clonotype was observed many times. The CDR3 spells CASSLDSQRGAQYF. DNA of the CDR3: TGTGCCAGCAGCTTAGACTCCCAAAGGGGGGCCCAGTACTTC. The V gene is TRBV11-2, the J gene TRBJ2-5; D is perhaps TRBD1 or TRBD2 (6 bases each). Germline lookup yields CDR1 SGHAT and CDR2 FQNNGV. The CDR3 totals 14 residues. Trimming stripped 0 bases from V and 9 bases from J, with 14 bases between. Full variable domain (remainder filled in from reference TRBV11-2 and TRBJ2-5): EAGVAQSPRYKIIEKRQSVAFWCNPISGHATLYWYQQILGQGPKLLIQFQNNGVVDDSQLPKDRFSAERLKGVDSTLKIQPAKLEDSAVYLCASSLDSQRGAQYFGPGTRLLVL.